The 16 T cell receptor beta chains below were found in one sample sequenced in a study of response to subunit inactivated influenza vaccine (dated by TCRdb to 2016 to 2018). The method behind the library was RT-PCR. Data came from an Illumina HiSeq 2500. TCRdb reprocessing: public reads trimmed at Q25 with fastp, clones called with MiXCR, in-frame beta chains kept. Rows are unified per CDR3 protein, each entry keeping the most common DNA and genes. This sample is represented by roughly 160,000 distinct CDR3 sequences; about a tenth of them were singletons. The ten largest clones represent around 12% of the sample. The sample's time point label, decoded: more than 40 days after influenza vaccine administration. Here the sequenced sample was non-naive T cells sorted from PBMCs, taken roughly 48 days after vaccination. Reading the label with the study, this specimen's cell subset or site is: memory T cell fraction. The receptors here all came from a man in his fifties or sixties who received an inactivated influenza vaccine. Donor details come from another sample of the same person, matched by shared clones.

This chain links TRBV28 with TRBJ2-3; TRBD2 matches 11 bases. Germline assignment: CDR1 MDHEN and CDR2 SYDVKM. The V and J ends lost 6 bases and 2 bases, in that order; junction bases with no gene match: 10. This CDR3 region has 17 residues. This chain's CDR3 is CASRIRLAGSITDTQYF. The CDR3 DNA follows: TGTGCCAGCAGGATCCGACTAGCGGGGAGTATCACAGATACGCAGTATTTT.

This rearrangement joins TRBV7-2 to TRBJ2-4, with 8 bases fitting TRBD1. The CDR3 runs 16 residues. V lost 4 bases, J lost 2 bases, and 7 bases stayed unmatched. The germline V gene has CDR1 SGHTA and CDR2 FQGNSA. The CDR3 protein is CASSSGQGGSKNIQYF. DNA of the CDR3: TGTGCCAGCAGCTCCGGACAGGGTGGTTCCAAAAACATTCAGTACTTC. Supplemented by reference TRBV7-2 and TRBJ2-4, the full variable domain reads GAGVSQSPSNKVTEKGKDVELRCDPISGHTALYWYRQSLGQGLEFLIYFQGNSAPDKSGLPSDRFSAERTGGSVSTLTIQRTQQEDSAVYLCASSSGQGGSKNIQYFGAGTRLSVL.

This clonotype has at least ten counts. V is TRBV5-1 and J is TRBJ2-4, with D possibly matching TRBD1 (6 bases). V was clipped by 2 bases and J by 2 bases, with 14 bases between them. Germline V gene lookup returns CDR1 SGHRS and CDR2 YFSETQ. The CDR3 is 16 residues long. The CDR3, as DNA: TGCGCCAGCAGCTTTGGGGGCCTTACTACCAAAAACATTCAGTACTTC. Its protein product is CASSFGGLTTKNIQYF.

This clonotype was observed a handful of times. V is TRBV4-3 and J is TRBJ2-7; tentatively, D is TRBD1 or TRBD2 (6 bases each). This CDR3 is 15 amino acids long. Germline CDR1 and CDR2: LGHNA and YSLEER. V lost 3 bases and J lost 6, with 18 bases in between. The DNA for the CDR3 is TGCGCCAGCAGCCAGGATATCCTACAGGGAGGCGAGCAGTACTTC. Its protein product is CASSQDILQGGEQYF.

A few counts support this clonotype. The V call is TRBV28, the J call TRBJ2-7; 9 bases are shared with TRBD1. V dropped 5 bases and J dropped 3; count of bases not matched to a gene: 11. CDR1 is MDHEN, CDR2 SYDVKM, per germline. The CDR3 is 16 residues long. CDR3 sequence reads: CASSPNLWTGVYEQYF. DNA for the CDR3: TGTGCCAGCAGTCCGAACCTTTGGACAGGGGTCTACGAGCAGTACTTC. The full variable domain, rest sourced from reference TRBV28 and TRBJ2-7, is DVKVTQSSRYLVKRTGEKVFLECVQDMDHENMFWYRQDPGLGLRLIYFSYDVKMKEKGDIPEGYSVSREKKERFSLILESASTNQTSMYLCASSPNLWTGVYEQYFGPGTRLTVT.

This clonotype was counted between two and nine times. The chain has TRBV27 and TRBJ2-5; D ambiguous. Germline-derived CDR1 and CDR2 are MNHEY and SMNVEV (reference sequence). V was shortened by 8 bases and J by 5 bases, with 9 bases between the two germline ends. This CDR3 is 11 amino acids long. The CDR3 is CASGLGETQYF. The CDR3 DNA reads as TGTGCCAGCGGGTTAGGGGAGACCCAGTACTTC.

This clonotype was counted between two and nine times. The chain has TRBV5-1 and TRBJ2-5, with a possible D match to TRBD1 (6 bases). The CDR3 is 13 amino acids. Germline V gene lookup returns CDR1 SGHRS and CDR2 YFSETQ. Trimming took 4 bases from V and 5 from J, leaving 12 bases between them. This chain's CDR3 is CASSIGTLETQYF. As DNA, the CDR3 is TGCGCCAGCAGCATTGGGACATTGGAGACCCAGTACTTC. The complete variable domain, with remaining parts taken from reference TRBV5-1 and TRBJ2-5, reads KAGVTQTPRYLIKTRGQQVTLSCSPISGHRSVSWYQQTPGQGLQFLFEYFSETQRNKGNFPGRFSGRQFSNSRSEMNVSTLELGDSALYLCASSIGTLETQYFGPGTRLLVL.

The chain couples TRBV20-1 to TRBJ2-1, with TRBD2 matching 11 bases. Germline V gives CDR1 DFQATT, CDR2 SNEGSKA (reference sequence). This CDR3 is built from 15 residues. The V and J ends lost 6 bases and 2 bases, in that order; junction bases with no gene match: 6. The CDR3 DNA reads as TGCAGTGCCGTAATAGCGGGAGGGCCCTACAATGAGCAGTTCTTC. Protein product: CSAVIAGGPYNEQFF.

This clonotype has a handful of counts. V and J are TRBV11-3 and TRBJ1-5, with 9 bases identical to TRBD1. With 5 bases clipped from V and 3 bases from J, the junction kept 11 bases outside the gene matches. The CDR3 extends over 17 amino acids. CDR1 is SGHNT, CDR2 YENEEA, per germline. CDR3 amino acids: CASSQSRDRVHNQPQHF. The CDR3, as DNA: TGTGCCAGCAGCCAAAGCCGGGACAGGGTACACAATCAGCCCCAGCATTTT. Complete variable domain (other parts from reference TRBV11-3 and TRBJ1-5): EAGVVQSPRYKIIEKKQPVAFWCNPISGHNTLYWYLQNLGQGPELLIRYENEEAVDDSQLPKDRFSAERLKGVDSTLKIQPAELGDSAVYLCASSQSRDRVHNQPQHFGDGTRLSIL.

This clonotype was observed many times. CDR3 in amino acids: CAISRGQNTDTQYF. CDR3 nucleotides: TGTGCCATCAGTCGCGGACAGAACACAGATACGCAGTATTTT. This chain uses TRBV10-3 with TRBJ2-3; possible D gene TRBD1, 6 bases. The CDR3 extends over 14 amino acids. Germline loops: CDR1 ENHRY, CDR2 SYGVKD. Trimming stripped 5 bases from V and 2 bases from J, with 11 bases between.

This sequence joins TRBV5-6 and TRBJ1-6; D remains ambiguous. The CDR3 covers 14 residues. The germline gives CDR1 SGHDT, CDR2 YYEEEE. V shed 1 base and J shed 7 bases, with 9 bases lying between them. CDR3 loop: CASSLRAENSPLHF. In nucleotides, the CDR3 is TGTGCCAGCAGCTTGCGGGCAGAAAATTCACCCCTCCACTTT.

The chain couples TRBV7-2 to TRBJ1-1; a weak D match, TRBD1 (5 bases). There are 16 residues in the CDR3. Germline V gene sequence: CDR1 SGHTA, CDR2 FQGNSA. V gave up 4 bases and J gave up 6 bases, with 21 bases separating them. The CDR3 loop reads CASSSAGLPSGPEAFF. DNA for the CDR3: TGTGCCAGCAGCTCCGCAGGGCTCCCCTCGGGGCCTGAAGCTTTCTTT.

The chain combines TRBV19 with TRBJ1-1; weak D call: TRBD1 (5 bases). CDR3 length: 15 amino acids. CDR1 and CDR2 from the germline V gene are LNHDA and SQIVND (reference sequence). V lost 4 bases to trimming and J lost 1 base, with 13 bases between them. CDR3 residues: CASSKRDVTNTEAFF. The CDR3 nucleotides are TGTGCCAGTAGTAAAAGGGACGTCACGAACACTGAAGCTTTCTTT.

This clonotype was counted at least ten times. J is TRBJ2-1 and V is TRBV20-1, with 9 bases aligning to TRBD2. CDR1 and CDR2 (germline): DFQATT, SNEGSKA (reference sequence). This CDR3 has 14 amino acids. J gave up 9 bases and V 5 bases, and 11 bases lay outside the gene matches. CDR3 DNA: TGCAGTGCTTCGACTAGCGGAAAAATCGGTGAGCAGTTCTTC. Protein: CSASTSGKIGEQFF.

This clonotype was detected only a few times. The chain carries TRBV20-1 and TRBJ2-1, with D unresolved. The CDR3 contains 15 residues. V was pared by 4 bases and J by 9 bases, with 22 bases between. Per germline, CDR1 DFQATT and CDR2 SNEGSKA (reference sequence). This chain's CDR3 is CSAKSHLAIGAEQFF. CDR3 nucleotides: TGCAGTGCTAAATCTCATCTGGCCATTGGCGCTGAGCAGTTCTTC.

The CDR3 bases are TGCGCCAGCAGCCAAGATCGGTATCTGGGCGGGGGGTCGAAACCCTCCTACAATGAGCAGTTCTTC. This encodes CASSQDRYLGGGSKPSYNEQFF. The rearrangement uses TRBV4-1 and TRBJ2-1; TRBD2 aligns across 8 bases. The J segment lost 0 bases and the V segment lost 0 bases, leaving 19 bases of the junction unmatched. This CDR3 region has 22 residues. The V gene's germline CDR1 is MGHRA and CDR2 YSYEKL.